This T cell receptor beta chain was identified during a study of cytomegalovirus exposure and HLA in healthy donors. Study-wide context: The study placed 70% to 90% of its approximately 400 genotyped donors in the Caucasian-associated ancestry cluster. Whole-study results and caveats: Some segments of the V type, notably TRBV6-2 and TRBV6-3, were excluded as indistinguishable. Accurate predictions that matched the HLA-A and HLA-B alleles of most subjects were reportedly made from TCR beta sequences.

From germline, CDR1 is SEHNR and CDR2 FQNEAQ (reference sequence). With 5 bases clipped from V and 2 bases from J, the junction kept 5 bases outside the gene matches. The CDR3 covers 15 residues. Though probably carrying unrecorded immune exposures, donors were nominally healthy at sampling. With 60 Vbeta and 13 Jbeta primers, the PCR was carried out. Some clones are missing from TCRdb's copy, which holds only in-frame ones; the method was immunoSEQ multiplex PCR. The sample carries more than 85,000 clones, 77% recorded once. A remark on this clone: What it binds is not known.

The sample consisted of PBMCs. This chain uses TRBV7-9 with TRBJ2-1; 8 bases agree with TRBD2. The clonotype comes from a female donor in good health and CMV-seronegative. CDR3 sequence reads: CASSRLASPYNEQFF. In DNA form, the CDR3 reads TGTGCCAGCAGCCGACTAGCGTCCCCCTACAATGAGCAGTTCTTC.